Listed here is a single TCR beta chain. Its antigen remains unidentified. Here immunoSEQ multiplex PCR was the method, and the copy in TCRdb shows in-frame clones only, minus some. The table has 85,000 to 90,000 clones, 90% seen once; the top ten hold approximately 2.9%. This sample was taken from a study of PD-1 blockade in classical Hodgkin lymphoma. V gave up 3 bases and J gave up 4 bases, with 6 bases separating them. Germline values: CDR1 MNHNS, CDR2 SASEGT. The CDR3 runs 12 residues. Study findings and constraints: There was a significant rise in CD4+ TCR diversity by C4D1, with no such rise for CD8+.

Time point of the sample: cycle 4 day 1 (C4D1), after five to seven weeks of nivolumab. Every patient had relapsed following autologous stem cell transplantation, and cohorts differed in brentuximab vedotin exposure. The sample here was peripheral blood mononuclear cells (PBMCs), taken before the fourth cycle of nivolumab. This receptor was taken from a human donor with classical Hodgkin lymphoma. V gene TRBV6-1 combines with J gene TRBJ1-2, with no clear D. The CDR3 loop is CASSDRVYGYTF. CDR3 DNA: TGTGCCAGCAGTGACAGAGTCTATGGCTACACCTTC.